The 32 T cell receptor beta chains below come from one sample, sequenced in a study of CD8 T cells in ankylosing spondylitis. From the 5' RACE reads, TCRdb called clonotypes with MiXCR, one entry per CDR3 protein. The profile shows 27,000 or so distinct CDR3 sequences, roughly 8.6% of them singletons. Sequencing input: blood. These receptors were taken from a male donor with ankylosing spondylitis or in good health (not recorded which).

This clonotype was counted a few times. V and J are TRBV7-9 and TRBJ2-1; TRBD2 matches at 14 bases. The V gene's germline CDR1 is SEHNR and CDR2 FQNEAQ (reference sequence). Germline trimming cut 5 bases from V and 1 base from J; bases unmatched to any gene: 7. The CDR3 has 18 residues. The DNA of the CDR3 is TGTGCCAGCAGCCCCGGGACTAGCGGGAGAGCGTCCTACAATGAGCAGTTCTTC. Its translation: CASSPGTSGRASYNEQFF.

This clonotype was recorded many times. The chain employs TRBV29-1 and TRBJ2-3; D possibly matches TRBD1 or TRBD2 (5 bases each). Trimming shortened V by 0 bases and J by 0 bases, and 13 bases separated the two germline ends. The CDR3 runs 16 residues. Germline CDR1 SQVTM, CDR2 ANQGSEA. CDR3 sequence (DNA): TGCAGCGTTGAAGATCTTACGGGGCGTAGCACAGATACGCAGTATTTT. Amino acid sequence: CSVEDLTGRSTDTQYF.

The V gene is TRBV7-3, the J gene TRBJ2-7; D perhaps matches TRBD1 (8 bases). The V gene's germline CDR1 is SGHTA and CDR2 FQGTGA. Trimming pared 0 bases from V and 6 bases from J, leaving 18 bases between. The CDR3 is 16 residues long. CDR3 nucleotides: TGTGCCAGCAGCTTAACGTCCCCAGGGGGCGGGGGCGAGCAGTACGTC. Its translation is CASSLTSPGGGGEQYV.

The chain uses TRBV12-3 or TRBV12-4 and TRBJ2-2; TRBD2 agrees at 14 bases. The CDR3 contains 16 residues. Trimming removed 4 bases from V and 7 bases from J; junction bases left unmatched: 5. Written as DNA, the CDR3 is TGTGCCAGCAGTTGGGGACTAGCGGGAGAGCACGGGGAGCTGTTTTTT. Protein sequence: CASSWGLAGEHGELFF.

This clonotype came up many times. This chain connects TRBV20-1 to TRBJ1-6; D uncertain. Germline assignment: CDR1 DFQATT and CDR2 SNEGSKA (reference sequence). The CDR3 consists of 13 residues. V lost 4 bases and J lost 6, with 10 bases in between. As DNA, the CDR3 is TGCAGTGCTATGGCAAGCGCTAATTCACCCCTCCACTTT. Protein sequence: CSAMASANSPLHF.

The chain recombines TRBV7-3 with TRBJ2-2; 7 bases fit TRBD2. Germline CDR1 and CDR2: SGHTA and FQGTGA. The CDR3 is made up of 15 amino acids. J was trimmed by 4 bases and V by 6 bases; bases with no gene match: 8. CDR3 bases: TGTGCCAGCAGGATGGGAGGGAGGGGCACCGGGGAGCTGTTTTTT. This gives the protein CASRMGGRGTGELFF.

This rearrangement joins TRBV5-1 to TRBJ1-4; 9 bases are a match to TRBD1. J lost 6 bases, V lost 4 bases, and 4 bases had no gene match. The CDR3 runs to 14 residues. The germline CDR1 and CDR2 sequences are SGHRS and YFSETQ. This CDR3 is CASSERQGDEKLFF. The CDR3 region has the DNA TGCGCCAGCAGCGAACGACAGGGGGATGAAAAACTGTTTTTT.

This clonotype was seen a few times. This chain joins TRBV21-1 and TRBJ1-1; the table gives TRBD1 as D, unverified against the DNA. TRBV21-1 is designated a pseudogene. This CDR3 has 16 residues. The CDR3, as DNA: TGTGCCAGCAGCAAAGAGGATGCAGGGGGTCACACTGAAGCTTTCTTT. Protein: CASSKEDAGGHTEAFF.

A few counts support this clonotype. The chain couples TRBV6-1 to TRBJ2-2; 9 nucleotides match TRBD1. From germline, CDR1 is MNHNS and CDR2 SASEGT. CDR3 length: 13 amino acids. Trimming at V came to 11 bases and at J to 3 bases, leaving 4 bases not matched to a gene. This CDR3 reads CAVRDRDTGELFF. The CDR3 bases are TGTGCCGTCCGGGACAGGGACACCGGGGAGCTGTTTTTT.

This clonotype has just a few counts. The CDR3 DNA reads TGCGCCAGCAGCTTGGAAGGGGTCGGGGCCAACGTCCTGACTTTC. This sequence encodes CASSLEGVGANVLTF. V usage is TRBV5-1 and J usage is TRBJ2-6, with TRBD1 as a possible D gene (5 bases). The V and J ends lost 0 bases and 4 bases respectively, with 8 bases between them. This CDR3 is built from 15 residues. In germline, CDR1 is SGHRS, CDR2 YFSETQ. The whole variable domain, filled in from reference TRBV5-1 and TRBJ2-6, reads KAGVTQTPRYLIKTRGQQVTLSCSPISGHRSVSWYQQTPGQGLQFLFEYFSETQRNKGNFPGRFSGRQFSNSRSEMNVSTLELGDSALYLCASSLEGVGANVLTFGAGSRLTVL.

The V and J genes are TRBV7-6 and TRBJ1-1, with D hard to call. Germline V gene data show CDR1 as SGHVS and CDR2 as FNYEAQ. V lost 5 bases and J lost 1, with 8 bases in between. The CDR3 is made up of 13 amino acids. The CDR3 region is CASSTQSNTEAFF. Written as DNA, the CDR3 is TGTGCCAGCAGCACCCAGTCGAACACTGAAGCTTTCTTT.

The V and J genes are TRBV7-2 and TRBJ1-4; TRBD1 might be the D (5 bases). Germline V gene data show CDR1 as SGHTA and CDR2 as FQGNSA. The CDR3 loop spans 17 amino acids. Trimming shortened V by 1 base and J by 2 bases, and 14 bases separated the two germline ends. The chain's CDR3 is CASSLGNPGRTNEKLFF. The CDR3 coding sequence is TGTGCCAGCAGCTTAGGAAACCCGGGACGGACTAATGAAAAACTGTTTTTT.

The chain uses TRBV7-9 and TRBJ2-3; unclear D gene. The V end lost 7 bases, the J end lost 0 bases, and 14 bases lay between the germline ends. This CDR3 has 15 amino acids. The germline V gene has CDR1 SEHNR and CDR2 FQNEAQ (reference sequence). CDR3 DNA sequence: TGTGCCAGCAACCGGCCCTCGAGGAGCACAGATACGCAGTATTTT. Translating it yields CASNRPSRSTDTQYF.

This clonotype has more than one count but fewer than ten. This chain uses TRBV11-3 with TRBJ2-1, with D maybe TRBD2 (6 bases). Germline assignment: CDR1 SGHNT and CDR2 YENEEA. CDR3 length equals 16 residues. Between the trimmed V and J ends, which lost 5 bases and 3 bases, there was a span of 17 bases. The chain's CDR3 is CASSPEGQGVYNEQFF. The CDR3 DNA is TGTGCCAGCAGCCCGGAGGGGCAGGGAGTCTACAATGAGCAGTTCTTC.

This clonotype was recorded many times. The chain employs TRBV10-3 and TRBJ2-2, with a possible D match to TRBD1 (5 bases). Germline loops: CDR1 ENHRY, CDR2 SYGVKD. Trimming pared 0 bases from V and 5 bases from J, leaving 10 bases between. The CDR3 length is 15 residues. CDR3 sequence (DNA): TGTGCCATCAGTGAGTCTAGGGGATGGACCGGGGAGCTGTTTTTT. This translates into CAISESRGWTGELFF.

This clonotype was observed a few times. This chain connects TRBV29-1 to TRBJ2-2, with 9 nucleotides matching TRBD2. Unmatched junction bases numbered 7, after V lost 7 bases and J lost 7 bases. The CDR3 runs 13 residues. Germline V gene lookup returns CDR1 SQVTM and CDR2 ANQGSEA. The CDR3 DNA reads as TGCAGCGCCGGACTAGCGCGCGGCGGGGAGCTGTTTTTT. It is translated as CSAGLARGGELFF.

This chain uses TRBV7-2 with TRBJ2-7; a possible D gene is TRBD1 (6 bases). The CDR3 contains 14 residues. Trimming left V 5 bases short and J 3 bases short, with 14 bases between. Per germline, CDR1 SGHTA and CDR2 FQGNSA. CDR3: CASSPGTRVYEQYF. The CDR3 DNA is TGTGCCAGCAGCCCAGGGACAAGAGTCTACGAGCAGTACTTC.

This clonotype was recorded a few times. The V and J genes are TRBV28 and TRBJ2-2; no clear D gene. Germline assignment: CDR1 MDHEN and CDR2 SYDVKM. V was shortened by 7 bases and J by 2 bases, with 11 bases between the two germline ends. This CDR3 is built from 14 residues. The CDR3 DNA sequence: TGTGCCAGCACTTCCATGGGTAACACCGGGGAGCTGTTTTTT. Translation: CASTSMGNTGELFF.

This CDR3 is CSVGMEGGTEAFF. CDR3 DNA sequence: TGCAGCGTTGGGATGGAGGGAGGAACTGAAGCTTTCTTT. The rearrangement uses TRBV29-1 and TRBJ1-1; D gene ambiguous. Trimming took 4 bases from V and 5 from J, leaving 14 bases between them. This CDR3 is 13 amino acids long. CDR1 SQVTM and CDR2 ANQGSEA come from the germline V gene.

Comment on this clonotype: This may stem from a read error, because a much larger clone lies one nucleotide away. The chain links TRBV7-3 to TRBJ2-1; D gene uncertain. The CDR3 totals 12 residues. Germline-derived CDR1 and CDR2 are SGHTA and FQGTGA. CDR3 residues: CASSPSSPADLF. Written as DNA, the CDR3 is TGTGCCAGCAGCCCATCTTCCCCGGCGGATCTGTTC.

This clonotype was counted between two and nine times. V and J are TRBV19 and TRBJ1-1; no clear D gene. The CDR3 has 11 residues. Trimming left V 6 bases short and J 1 base short, with 3 bases between. Germline lookup yields CDR1 LNHDA and CDR2 SQIVND (reference sequence). This CDR3 reads CASRANTEAFF. In DNA form, the CDR3 reads TGTGCCAGTAGAGCGAACACTGAAGCTTTCTTT.

The chain combines TRBV28 with TRBJ2-1; TRBD2 might be the D (5 bases). The V end was cut by 6 bases, the J end by 3 bases, with 12 bases between. The germline CDR1 and CDR2 sequences are MDHEN and SYDVKM. The CDR3 covers 14 residues. This CDR3 is CASRRGFRYNEQFF. The CDR3 region has the DNA TGTGCCAGCAGACGAGGGTTTCGCTACAATGAGCAGTTCTTC.

This clonotype was seen more than once but under ten times. The chain combines TRBV4-3 with TRBJ2-7, with unresolved D. Germline CDR1 and CDR2: LGHNA and YSLEER. The CDR3 consists of 15 residues. The V gene lost 1 base and the J gene lost 3 bases, with 13 bases spanning the gap. In nucleotides, the CDR3 is TGCGCCAGCAGCCAAGGTCTAGTCCGTGGCTACGAGCAGTACTTC. It translates to CASSQGLVRGYEQYF.

The chain links TRBV7-2 to TRBJ2-7, with D unclear. This CDR3 region has 15 residues. Germline CDR1 reads SGHTA; CDR2 reads FQGNSA. Deletions cut 2 bases from V and 1 base from J, with 12 bases between. The DNA of the CDR3 is TGTGCCAGCAGCTTAACTTTGCTTGGGTCCTACGAGCAGTACTTC. This translates into CASSLTLLGSYEQYF.

This clonotype was seen ten or more times. CDR3 loop: CASSLGGQGYEQYF. In DNA form, the CDR3 reads TGTGCCAGCAGTTTGGGAGGACAGGGCTACGAGCAGTACTTC. This chain connects TRBV28 to TRBJ2-7; the match to TRBD1 covers 8 bases. The CDR3 is 14 residues long. V shed 3 bases, J shed 3 bases, and the junction held 4 bases outside the gene matches. The V gene's germline CDR1 is MDHEN and CDR2 SYDVKM.

The chain uses TRBV11-3 and TRBJ2-3; 7 nucleotides align to TRBD2. The CDR3 has 15 amino acids. From germline, CDR1 is SGHNT and CDR2 YENEEA. With V trimmed by 3 bases and J by 4 bases, 7 bases remained unmatched. CDR3: CASSLGGSRADTQYF. CDR3 nucleotide sequence: TGTGCCAGCAGCTTGGGCGGGAGTCGGGCAGATACGCAGTATTTT.

This chain uses TRBV27 with TRBJ2-1; 8 bases align to TRBD1. CDR1 is MNHEY, CDR2 SMNVEV, per germline (reference sequence). The CDR3 loop spans 15 amino acids. Trimming at V came to 5 bases and at J to 7 bases, leaving 10 bases not matched to a gene. CDR3 amino acids: CASSPTRGLRNEQFF. CDR3 DNA sequence: TGTGCCAGCAGTCCAACCAGGGGGCTCAGGAATGAGCAGTTCTTC.

The chain employs TRBV19 and TRBJ1-1; weak D call: TRBD1 (5 bases). The CDR3 loop spans 15 amino acids. V was pared by 3 bases and J by 1 base, with 12 bases between. Germline CDR1 LNHDA, CDR2 SQIVND (reference sequence). The CDR3 DNA is TGTGCCAGTAGTATCGTGGACATTCGGAACACTGAAGCTTTCTTT. As protein: CASSIVDIRNTEAFF.

The chain links TRBV6-2 or TRBV6-3 to TRBJ2-1; TRBD1 agrees at 8 bases. With 6 bases clipped from V and 15 bases from J, the junction kept 13 bases outside the gene matches. CDR1 is MNHEY, CDR2 SVGEGT, per germline. The CDR3 is 13 residues long. The CDR3 DNA reads as TGTGCCAGCAGCGGACAGGGTGACGGGGGTTTGTTCTTC. Translated: CASSGQGDGGLFF.

This clonotype was counted at least ten times. The chain recombines TRBV6-5 with TRBJ2-6; no reliable D call. Trimming removed 6 bases at V and 0 bases at J, with 9 bases between. The CDR3 is 15 residues long. Germline lookup yields CDR1 MNHEY and CDR2 SVGAGI. The chain's CDR3 is CASSLRYSGANVLTF. CDR3 sequence (DNA): TGTGCCAGCAGCCTCAGATACTCTGGGGCCAACGTCCTGACTTTC.

This clonotype was seen only a few times. The chain's CDR3 is CASSLDRYSTDTQYF. The CDR3 nucleotides are TGTGCCAGCAGCTTGGACAGGTATAGCACAGATACGCAGTATTTT. The chain employs TRBV5-4 and TRBJ2-3; D is possibly TRBD1 (5 bases). Germline V gives CDR1 SGHNT, CDR2 YYREEE (reference sequence). The CDR3 is made up of 15 amino acids. Trimming took 0 bases from V and 0 from J, leaving 8 bases between them. Based on the CDR3 plus reference TRBV5-4 and TRBJ2-3, the full variable domain is ETGVTQSPTHLIKTRGQQVTLRCSSQSGHNTVSWYQQALGQGPQFIFQYYREEENGRGNFPPRFSGLQFPNYSSELNVNALELDDSALYLCASSLDRYSTDTQYFGPGTRLTVL.

As concerns this clonotype: The junction and the germline gene differ at one end; a read error may be behind it. The chain combines TRBV29-1 with TRBJ2-1, with 11 bases identical to TRBD2. This CDR3 spans 17 amino acids. Germline CDR1 SQVTM, CDR2 ANQGSEA. Here the CDR3 DNA reads TGCAGCGTTAAGGTGTCTAGCGGGGGGCCAATCTACAATGAGGAGTTCTTC. It codes for CSVKVSSGGPIYNEEFF.